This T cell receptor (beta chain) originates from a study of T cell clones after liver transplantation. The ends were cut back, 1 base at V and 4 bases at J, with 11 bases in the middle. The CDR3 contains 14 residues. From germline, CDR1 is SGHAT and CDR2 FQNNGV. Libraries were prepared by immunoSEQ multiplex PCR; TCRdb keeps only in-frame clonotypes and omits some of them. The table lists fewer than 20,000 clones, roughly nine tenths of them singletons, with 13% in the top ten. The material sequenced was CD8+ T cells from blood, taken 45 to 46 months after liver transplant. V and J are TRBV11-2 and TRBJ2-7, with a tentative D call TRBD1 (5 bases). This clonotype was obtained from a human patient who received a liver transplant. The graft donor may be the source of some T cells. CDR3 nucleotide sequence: TGTGCCAGCAGCTTAGGCCAGGGTCGGTACGAGCAGTACTTC. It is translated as CASSLGQGRYEQYF.